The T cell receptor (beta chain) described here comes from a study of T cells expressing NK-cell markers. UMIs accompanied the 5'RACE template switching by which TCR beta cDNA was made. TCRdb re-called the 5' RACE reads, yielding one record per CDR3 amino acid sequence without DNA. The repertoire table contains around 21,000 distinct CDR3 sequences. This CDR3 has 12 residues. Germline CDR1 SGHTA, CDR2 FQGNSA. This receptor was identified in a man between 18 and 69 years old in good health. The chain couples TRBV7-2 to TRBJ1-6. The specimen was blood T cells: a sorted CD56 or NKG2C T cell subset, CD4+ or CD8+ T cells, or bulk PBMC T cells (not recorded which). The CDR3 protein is CASSLYPSPLHF.